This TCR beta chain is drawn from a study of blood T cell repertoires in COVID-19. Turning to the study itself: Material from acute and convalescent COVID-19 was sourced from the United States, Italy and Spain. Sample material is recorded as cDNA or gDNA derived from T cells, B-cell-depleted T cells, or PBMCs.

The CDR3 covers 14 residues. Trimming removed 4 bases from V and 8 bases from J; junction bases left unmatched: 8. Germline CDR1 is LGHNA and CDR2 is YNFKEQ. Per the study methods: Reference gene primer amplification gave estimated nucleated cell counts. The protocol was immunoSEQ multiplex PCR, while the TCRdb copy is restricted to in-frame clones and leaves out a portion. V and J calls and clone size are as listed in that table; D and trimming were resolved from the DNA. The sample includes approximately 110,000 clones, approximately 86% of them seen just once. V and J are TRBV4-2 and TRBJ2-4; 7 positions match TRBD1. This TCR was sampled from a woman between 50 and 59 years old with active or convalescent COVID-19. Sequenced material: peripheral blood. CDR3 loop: CASSPDRLKDIQYF. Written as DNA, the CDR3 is TGTGCCAGCAGCCCGGACAGGCTTAAAGACATTCAGTACTTC.